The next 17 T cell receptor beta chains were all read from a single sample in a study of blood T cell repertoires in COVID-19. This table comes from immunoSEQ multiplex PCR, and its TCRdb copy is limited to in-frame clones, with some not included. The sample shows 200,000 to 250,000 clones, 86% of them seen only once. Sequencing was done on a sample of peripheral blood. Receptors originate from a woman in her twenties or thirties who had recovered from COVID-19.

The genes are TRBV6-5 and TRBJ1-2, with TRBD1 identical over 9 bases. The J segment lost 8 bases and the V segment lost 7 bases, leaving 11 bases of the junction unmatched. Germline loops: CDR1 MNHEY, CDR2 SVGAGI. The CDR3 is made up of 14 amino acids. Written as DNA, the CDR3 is TGTGCCAGCACCACTTTAAGGACAGGGGAAGGCTACACCTTC. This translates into CASTTLRTGEGYTF.

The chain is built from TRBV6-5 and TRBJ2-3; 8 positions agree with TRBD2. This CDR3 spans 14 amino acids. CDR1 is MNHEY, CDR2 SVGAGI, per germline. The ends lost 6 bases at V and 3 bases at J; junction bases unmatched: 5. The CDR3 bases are TGTGCCAGCAGCACGGGGGGGCGGACAGATACGCAGTATTTT. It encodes CASSTGGRTDTQYF.

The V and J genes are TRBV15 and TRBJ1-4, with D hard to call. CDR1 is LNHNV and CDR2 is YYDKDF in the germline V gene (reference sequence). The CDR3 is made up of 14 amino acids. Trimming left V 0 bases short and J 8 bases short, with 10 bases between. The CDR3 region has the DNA TGTGCCACCAGCAGAGATTATCTACTCGAAAAACTGTTTTTT. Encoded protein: CATSRDYLLEKLFF.

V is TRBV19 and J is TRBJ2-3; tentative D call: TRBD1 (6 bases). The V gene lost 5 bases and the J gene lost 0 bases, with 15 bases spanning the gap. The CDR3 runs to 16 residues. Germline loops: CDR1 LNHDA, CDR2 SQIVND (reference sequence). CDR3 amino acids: CASSLRTAASTDTQYF. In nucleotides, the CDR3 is TGTGCCAGTAGTCTCCGGACAGCAGCTAGCACAGATACGCAGTATTTT.

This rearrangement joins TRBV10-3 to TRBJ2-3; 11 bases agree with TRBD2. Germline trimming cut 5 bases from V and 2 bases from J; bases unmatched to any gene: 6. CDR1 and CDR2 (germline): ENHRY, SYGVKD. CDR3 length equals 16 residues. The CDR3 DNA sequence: TGTGCCATCAGTACCCATAGCGGGGGGGCCACAGATACGCAGTATTTT. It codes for CAISTHSGGATDTQYF.

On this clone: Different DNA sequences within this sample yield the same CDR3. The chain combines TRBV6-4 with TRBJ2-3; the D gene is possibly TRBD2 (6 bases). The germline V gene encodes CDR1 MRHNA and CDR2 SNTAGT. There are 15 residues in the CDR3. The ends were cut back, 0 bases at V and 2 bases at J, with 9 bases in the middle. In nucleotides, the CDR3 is TGTGCCAGCAGTGACTCAGGAGGGGCCACAGATACGCAGTATTTT. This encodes CASSDSGGATDTQYF.

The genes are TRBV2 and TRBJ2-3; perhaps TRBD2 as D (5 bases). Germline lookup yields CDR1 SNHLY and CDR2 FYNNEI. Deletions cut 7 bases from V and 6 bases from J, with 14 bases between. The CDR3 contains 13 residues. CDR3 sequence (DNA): TGTGCCAGCAAGGCAGGCGGGTCGGATACGCAGTATTTT. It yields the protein CASKAGGSDTQYF.

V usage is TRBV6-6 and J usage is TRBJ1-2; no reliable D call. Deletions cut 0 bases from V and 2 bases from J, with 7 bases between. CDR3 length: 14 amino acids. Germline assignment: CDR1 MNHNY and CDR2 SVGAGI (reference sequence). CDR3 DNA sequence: TGTGCCAGCAGTTACTCTGGCCAAAACTATGGCTACACCTTC. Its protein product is CASSYSGQNYGYTF.

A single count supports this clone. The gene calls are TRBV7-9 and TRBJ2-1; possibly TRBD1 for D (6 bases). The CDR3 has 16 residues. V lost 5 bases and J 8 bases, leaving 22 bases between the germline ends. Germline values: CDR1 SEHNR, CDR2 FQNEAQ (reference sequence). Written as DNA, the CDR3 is TGTGCCAGCAGCCCCAGCTGGGACAATTGGTATGATGAGCAGTTCTTC. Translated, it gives CASSPSWDNWYDEQFF.

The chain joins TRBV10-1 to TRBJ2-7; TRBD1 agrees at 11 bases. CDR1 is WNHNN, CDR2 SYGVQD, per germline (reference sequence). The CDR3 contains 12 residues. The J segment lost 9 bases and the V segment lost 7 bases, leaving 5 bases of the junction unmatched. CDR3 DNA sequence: TGCGCCAGCAACACCGGGACAGGGGGGCAGTACTTC. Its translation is CASNTGTGGQYF.

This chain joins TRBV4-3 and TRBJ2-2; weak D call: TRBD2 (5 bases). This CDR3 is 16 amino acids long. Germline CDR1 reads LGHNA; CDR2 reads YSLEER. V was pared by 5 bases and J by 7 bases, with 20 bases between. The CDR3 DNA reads TGCGCCAGCAGCTCCAAGATTAGGGAGAAACACGGGGAGCTGTTTTTT. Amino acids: CASSSKIREKHGELFF.

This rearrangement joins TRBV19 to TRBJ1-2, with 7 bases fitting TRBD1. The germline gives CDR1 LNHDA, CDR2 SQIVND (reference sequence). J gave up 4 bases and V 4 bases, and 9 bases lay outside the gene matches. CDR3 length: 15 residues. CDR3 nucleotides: TGTGCCAGTAGTACCGAACAGGGGCTCTTCTATGGCTACACCTTC. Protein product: CASSTEQGLFYGYTF.

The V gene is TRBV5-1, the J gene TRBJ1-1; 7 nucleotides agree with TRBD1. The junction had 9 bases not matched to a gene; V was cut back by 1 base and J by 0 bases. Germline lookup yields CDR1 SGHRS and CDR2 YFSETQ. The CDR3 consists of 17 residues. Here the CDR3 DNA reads TGCGCCAGCAGCTTGAGGGGGACAGCGACCATGAACACTGAAGCTTTCTTT. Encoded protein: CASSLRGTATMNTEAFF.

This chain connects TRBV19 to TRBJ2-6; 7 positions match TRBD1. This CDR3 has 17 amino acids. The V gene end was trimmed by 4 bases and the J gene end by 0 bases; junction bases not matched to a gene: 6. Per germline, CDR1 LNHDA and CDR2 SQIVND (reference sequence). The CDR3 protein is CASSKLQGSSGANVLTF. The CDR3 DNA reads TGTGCCAGTAGTAAACTACAGGGGTCCTCTGGGGCCAACGTCCTGACTTTC.

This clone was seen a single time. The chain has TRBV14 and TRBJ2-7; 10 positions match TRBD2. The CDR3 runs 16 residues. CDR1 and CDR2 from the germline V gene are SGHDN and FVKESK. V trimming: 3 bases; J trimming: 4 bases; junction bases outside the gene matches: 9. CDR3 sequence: CASSQGPSGGDYEQYF. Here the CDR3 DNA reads TGTGCCAGCAGCCAGGGCCCTAGCGGGGGTGATTACGAGCAGTACTTC.

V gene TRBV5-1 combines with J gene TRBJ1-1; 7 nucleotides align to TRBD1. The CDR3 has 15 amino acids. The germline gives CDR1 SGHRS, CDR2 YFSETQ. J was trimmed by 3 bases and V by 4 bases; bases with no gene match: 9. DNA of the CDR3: TGCGCCAGCAGCCCGGGGACAGTCGAAGACACTGAAGCTTTCTTT. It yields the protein CASSPGTVEDTEAFF. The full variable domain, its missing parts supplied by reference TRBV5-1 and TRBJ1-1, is KAGVTQTPRYLIKTRGQQVTLSCSPISGHRSVSWYQQTPGQGLQFLFEYFSETQRNKGNFPGRFSGRQFSNSRSEMNVSTLELGDSALYLCASSPGTVEDTEAFFGQGTRLTVV.

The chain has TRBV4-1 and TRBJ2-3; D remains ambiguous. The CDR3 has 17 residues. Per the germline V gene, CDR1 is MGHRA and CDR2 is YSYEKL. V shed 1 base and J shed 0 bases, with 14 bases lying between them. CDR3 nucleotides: TGCGCCAGCAGCCAAGGTAGACTCACCAGAAGCACAGATACGCAGTATTTT. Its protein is CASSQGRLTRSTDTQYF.